A selection of T cell receptor beta chains follows, all from one sample in a study of T cell responses to AZD1222 COVID-19 vaccine. The data were produced by immunoSEQ multiplex PCR, yet TCRdb's version contains in-frame clones alone and is incomplete. In the table there are about 160,000 clones, roughly nine tenths of which are singletons. Sequenced material: peripheral blood, taken on day 0 of AZD1222 vaccination. These receptors all come from an adult in good health. CDR3s include the opening cysteine and the closing phenylalanine or tryptophan. The D gene is left open where the match is weak. Not every row has a clone size; where given, it reads once, few, many or a size class.

V gene: TRBV6-4; D gene: TRBD1; clone size: NA; J gene: TRBJ1-2; CDR3 protein: CASSPRTGDSYGYTF; CDR3 DNA: TGTGCCAGCAGTCCACGGACAGGTGACTCCTATGGCTACACCTTC
V gene: TRBV11-3; D gene: NA; clone size: NA; J gene: TRBJ1-1; CDR3 protein: CASSLDPSQNTEAFF; CDR3 DNA: TGTGCCAGCAGCTTAGATCCCTCCCAGAACACTGAAGCTTTCTTT
V gene: TRBV2; D gene: NA; clone size: NA; J gene: TRBJ1-5; CDR3 protein: CASSGKGGASNQPQHF; CDR3 DNA: TGTGCCAGCAGTGGAAAAGGCGGGGCTAGCAATCAGCCCCAGCATTTT
V gene: TRBV29-1; D gene: NA; clone size: NA; J gene: TRBJ1-2; CDR3 protein: CSAQWGVYGYTF; CDR3 DNA: TGCAGCGCTCAATGGGGGGTCTATGGCTACACCTTC
V gene: TRBV7-2; D gene: TRBD1; clone size: NA; J gene: TRBJ1-4; CDR3 protein: CASSSGTGLPLEGKLFF; CDR3 DNA: TGTGCCAGCAGCTCAGGGACAGGGTTGCCCCTCGAGGGGAAACTGTTTTTT
V gene: TRBV5-1; D gene: TRBD1; clone size: NA; J gene: TRBJ1-1; CDR3 protein: CASSWGQLSTEAFF; CDR3 DNA: TGCGCCAGCAGCTGGGGACAGTTGTCCACTGAAGCTTTCTTT
V gene: TRBV6-2/TRBV6-3; D gene: NA; clone size: NA; J gene: TRBJ2-1; CDR3 protein: CASSKPPGKGYNEQFF; CDR3 DNA: TGTGCCAGCAGTAAACCCCCGGGGAAGGGGTACAATGAGCAGTTCTTC
V gene: TRBV19; D gene: NA; clone size: NA; J gene: TRBJ2-7; CDR3 protein: CASSITGSSYEQYF; CDR3 DNA: TGTGCCAGTAGTATTACAGGGAGCTCCTACGAGCAGTACTTC
V gene: TRBV5-4; D gene: NA; clone size: few; J gene: TRBJ1-2; CDR3 protein: CASSPPGQTYGYTF; CDR3 DNA: TGTGCCAGCAGCCCACCGGGACAAACCTATGGCTACACCTTC
V gene: TRBV29-1; D gene: TRBD1; clone size: NA; J gene: TRBJ1-5; CDR3 protein: CSVGGQNQPQHF; CDR3 DNA: TGCAGCGTTGGGGGACAGAATCAGCCCCAGCATTTT
V gene: TRBV28; D gene: NA; clone size: NA; J gene: TRBJ1-5; CDR3 protein: CASSQNQPQHF; CDR3 DNA: TGTGCCAGCAGCCAAAATCAGCCCCAGCATTTT
V gene: TRBV19; D gene: NA; clone size: NA; J gene: TRBJ2-5; CDR3 protein: CASSITRGWETQYF; CDR3 DNA: TGTGCCAGTAGTATAACACGGGGGTGGGAGACCCAGTACTTC
V gene: TRBV19; D gene: NA; clone size: NA; J gene: TRBJ2-7; CDR3 protein: CASSMGLAYEQYF; CDR3 DNA: TGTGCCAGTAGTATGGGGCTTGCCTACGAGCAGTACTTC
V gene: TRBV27; D gene: NA; clone size: NA; J gene: TRBJ1-1; CDR3 protein: CASSPGRISTEAFF; CDR3 DNA: TGTGCCAGCAGTCCGGGACGGATTAGCACTGAAGCTTTCTTT
V gene: TRBV20-1; D gene: NA; clone size: NA; J gene: TRBJ1-2; CDR3 protein: CSASLRSPYGYTF; CDR3 DNA: TGCAGTGCTAGTTTACGGTCTCCCTATGGCTACACCTTC
V gene: TRBV5-4; D gene: NA; clone size: NA; J gene: TRBJ1-1; CDR3 protein: CASSLDTEAFF; CDR3 DNA: TGTGCCAGCAGCTTGGACACTGAAGCTTTCTTT
V gene: TRBV19; D gene: TRBD1; clone size: NA; J gene: TRBJ1-1; CDR3 protein: CASSGQGLGEAFF; CDR3 DNA: TGTGCCAGTAGCGGACAGGGACTAGGGGAAGCTTTCTTT
V gene: TRBV7-2; D gene: TRBD2; clone size: NA; J gene: TRBJ2-4; CDR3 protein: CASSLGAGVQNIQYF; CDR3 DNA: TGTGCCAGCAGCTTAGGAGCGGGAGTCCAAAACATTCAGTACTTC
V gene: TRBV27; D gene: TRBD2; clone size: NA; J gene: TRBJ2-5; CDR3 protein: CASSAWGTSGEKQETQYF; CDR3 DNA: TGTGCCAGCTCTGCCTGGGGGACTAGCGGAGAGAAACAAGAGACCCAGTACTTC
V gene: TRBV11-2; D gene: NA; clone size: once; J gene: TRBJ1-2; CDR3 protein: CASTLDAVGGYTF; CDR3 DNA: TGTGCCAGCACCCTAGATGCCGTGGGTGGCTACACCTTC
V gene: TRBV13; D gene: TRBD1; clone size: NA; J gene: TRBJ1-2; CDR3 protein: CASSLGDRGEGYTF; CDR3 DNA: TGTGCCAGCAGCTTAGGGGACAGGGGTGAGGGCTACACCTTC
V gene: TRBV7-2; D gene: NA; clone size: NA; J gene: TRBJ1-2; CDR3 protein: CASSFSSGGRGDGYTF; CDR3 DNA: TGTGCCAGCAGCTTTTCTTCGGGGGGCCGCGGGGATGGCTACACCTTC
V gene: TRBV12-3/TRBV12-4; D gene: TRBD2; clone size: NA; J gene: TRBJ2-7; CDR3 protein: CASSWGGSYEQYF; CDR3 DNA: TGTGCCAGCAGTTGGGGGGGGAGCTACGAGCAGTACTTC
V gene: TRBV7-9; D gene: NA; clone size: NA; J gene: TRBJ1-1; CDR3 protein: CASSLYSGRNTEAFF; CDR3 DNA: TGTGCCAGCAGCTTATATTCAGGAAGAAACACTGAAGCTTTCTTT
V gene: TRBV27; D gene: NA; clone size: NA; J gene: TRBJ1-2; CDR3 protein: CASSNILEDYGYTF; CDR3 DNA: TGTGCCAGCAGTAACATACTGGAAGACTATGGCTACACCTTC
V gene: TRBV7-2; D gene: NA; clone size: NA; J gene: TRBJ1-2; CDR3 protein: CASSLSRGTALGYTF; CDR3 DNA: TGTGCCAGCAGCTTAAGTAGAGGGACCGCCTTGGGCTACACCTTC
V gene: TRBV11-3; D gene: NA; clone size: NA; J gene: TRBJ2-3; CDR3 protein: CASSSRATTDTQYF; CDR3 DNA: TGTGCCAGCAGCTCACGGGCCACCACAGATACGCAGTATTTT
V gene: TRBV4-1; D gene: TRBD1; clone size: NA; J gene: TRBJ1-4; CDR3 protein: CASSQDMMDRVGLNGKLFF; CDR3 DNA: TGCGCCAGCAGCCAAGATATGATGGACAGGGTTGGACTTAATGGGAAACTGTTTTTT
V gene: TRBV19; D gene: NA; clone size: NA; J gene: TRBJ1-2; CDR3 protein: CASSTDNPEWYGYTF; CDR3 DNA: TGTGCCAGTAGTACCGACAACCCCGAGTGGTATGGCTACACCTTC
V gene: TRBV7-6; D gene: NA; clone size: NA; J gene: TRBJ1-3; CDR3 protein: CASSLLGQGNTIYF; CDR3 DNA: TGTGCCAGCAGCTTATTGGGACAAGGAAACACCATATATTTT